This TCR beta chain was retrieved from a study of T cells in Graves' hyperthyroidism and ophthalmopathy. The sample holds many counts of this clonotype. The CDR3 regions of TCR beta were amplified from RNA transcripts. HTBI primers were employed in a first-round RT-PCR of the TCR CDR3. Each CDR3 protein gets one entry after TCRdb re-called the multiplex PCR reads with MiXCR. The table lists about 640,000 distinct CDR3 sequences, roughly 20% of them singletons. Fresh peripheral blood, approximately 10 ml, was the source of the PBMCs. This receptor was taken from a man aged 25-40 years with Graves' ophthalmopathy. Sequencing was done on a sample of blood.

The CDR3 DNA follows: TGTGCCAGCAGTTTGATTACACTCTCGCAGGGTCTGTGGCAGTACTTC. Amino acids: CASSLITLSQGLWQYF. This chain connects TRBV28 to TRBJ2-7, with a weak D call TRBD1 (5 bases). Trimming took off 3 bases at V and 9 bases at J, with 24 bases between the two ends. The CDR3 sequence is 16 residues long. Germline V gene sequence: CDR1 MDHEN, CDR2 SYDVKM.